This T cell receptor beta chain originates from a study of spatial heterogeneity in lung cancer. TCRdb reanalysed the 5' RACE reads using MiXCR and keeps one entry per CDR3 protein. Of some 10,000 distinct CDR3 sequences in the sample, 8.5% to 9.5% are singletons; the top ten hold roughly a quarter. Time point noted: sample taken at primary tumor resection. Whole RNA, which was extracted from tumor, nontumor lung tissue or frozen PBMC, was sequenced without any cell sorting. This clonotype is judged medium-sized. The CDR3 covers 20 residues. Germline V gene data show CDR1 as KGHDR and CDR2 as SFDVKD. J gave up 0 bases and V 1 base, and 10 bases lay outside the gene matches.

The sequence came from a male donor with early-stage non-small cell lung cancer. The sample in question was PBMCs, obtained at surgery. The chain carries TRBV24-1 and TRBJ2-1, with 11 bases lining up with TRBD2. For the CDR3, the DNA is TGTGCCACCAGTGATTTTACCGGGACTAGCGGAATTAGCTCCTACAATGAGCAGTTCTTC. It yields the protein CATSDFTGTSGISSYNEQFF.